Each of the 2 T cell receptor beta chains below was sequenced from the same sample in a study of preoperative IRX-2 immunotherapy in early breast cancer. Assay: immunoSEQ multiplex PCR; the TCRdb copy retains only in-frame clones and omits some. Of 20,000 to 25,000 clones listed, roughly 96% were seen once; the top ten hold 15% to 20%. The treatment is: preoperative locoregional IRX-2 cytokine immunotherapy. The material sequenced was tumor tissue, taken after IRX-2 immunotherapy. The receptors were sampled from a human donor with breast cancer.

The genes are TRBV18 and TRBJ1-1, with a weak D call TRBD1 (5 bases). This CDR3 region has 15 residues. V was clipped by 4 bases and J by 1 base, with 13 bases between them. CDR1 and CDR2 from the germline V gene are KGHSH and LQKENI. The CDR3 DNA follows: TGTGCCAGCTCACAACTGGGACCGCCGAACACTGAAGCTTTCTTT. It specifies CASSQLGPPNTEAFF.

This chain joins TRBV10-2 and TRBJ2-5; the D is unclear. The CDR3 runs to 13 residues. The V end was cut by 8 bases, the J end by 2 bases, with 12 bases between. Germline-derived CDR1 and CDR2 are WSHSY and SAAADI. The CDR3 here is CASLTMGQETQYF. The CDR3 DNA follows: TGCGCCAGCTTGACGATGGGGCAAGAGACCCAGTACTTC.